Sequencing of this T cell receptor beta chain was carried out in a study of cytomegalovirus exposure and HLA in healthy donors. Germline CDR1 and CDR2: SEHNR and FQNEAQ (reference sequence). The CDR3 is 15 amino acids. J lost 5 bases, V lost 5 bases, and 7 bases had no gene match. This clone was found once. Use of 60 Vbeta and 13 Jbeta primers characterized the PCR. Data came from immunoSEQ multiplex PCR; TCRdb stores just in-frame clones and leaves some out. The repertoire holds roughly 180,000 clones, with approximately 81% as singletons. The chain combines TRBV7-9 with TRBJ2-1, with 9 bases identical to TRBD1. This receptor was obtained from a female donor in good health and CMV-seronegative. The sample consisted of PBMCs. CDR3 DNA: TGTGCCAGCAGCCGTCCCGGGACAGGGAACAATGAGCAGTTCTTC. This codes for CASSRPGTGNNEQFF. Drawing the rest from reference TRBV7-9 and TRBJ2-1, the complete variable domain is DTGVSQNPRHKITKRGQNVTFRCDPISEHNRLYWYRQTLGQGPEFLTYFQNEAQLEKSRLLSDRFSAERPKGSFSTLEIQRTEQGDSAMYLCASSRPGTGNNEQFFGPGTRLTVL.